Sequencing of this T cell receptor (beta chain) was carried out in a study of T cell responses to AZD1222 COVID-19 vaccine (dated by TCRdb to 2020 to 2022). A note on the overall study: Because spike-specific TCR depth and breadth did not differ between the two schedules, AZD1222 recipients who got a second dose at roughly 4 weeks were pooled with those who got a second dose at roughly 12 weeks. A total of under 250 trial participants underwent TCR sequencing, of whom approximately 200 had received two doses of AZD1222 and roughly 26 had received two doses of the MenACWY control vaccine. Trial participants were enrolled by age into 18-55, 56-69 and 70-plus year subgroups, with about 150, 27 and 61 TCR-sequenced participants respectively.

With respect to this clone: It has no known antigen specificity. The record has no base qualities; no much larger clone is one base away.

The study at large found these results: Vaccine-associated CD4 TCRs spanned the whole spike protein, with dominant responses in regions 160-218 and 743-854. In the small 56-69-year group, the increase in depth fell short of significance, most likely because of low power. After two AZD1222 doses, both the breadth and the depth of spike-specific TCRs were significantly higher than at day 0 and than in MenACWY recipients. Reportedly, close to half of the unique spike-specific TCRs recognized epitopes lying outside the regions that are mutated in the B.1.351 and B.1.1.7 variants. Participants were mostly white British and included more females than males, and it was suggested by the authors that clonal diversity may have been underestimated. Conclusions about previously exposed vaccinees are limited because only six or seven AZD1222 recipients were SARS-CoV-2 seropositive at baseline. Because no day 14 peak-response samples were available, the repertoires could be characterized only after the peak T cell response.

CDR1 and CDR2 are drawn from the germline V gene: SGDLS, YYNGEE. From the cysteine through the phenylalanine, the CDR3 covers 15 amino acids. Only the CDR3 DNA is retained, 45 bases long and in frame from the first base. V sheds 1 base and J sheds 0 bases, leaving 7 bases between their ends. Reading the label with the study, this specimen's time point is: baseline before first vaccination. Samples from vaccinated people were obtained from the UK trials COV001 and COV002, which included a single-blind randomized controlled phase 2/3 trial of AZD1222 (ChAdOx1 nCoV-19) in healthy adults. For TCRbeta chain sequencing, PBMC samples from trial participants were taken at day 0 and at day 28 after the second dose. The CDR3 regions of human TCRbeta chains were analyzed by immunosequencing. In the original analysis: Repertoire TCRs were matched against a reference library of SARS-CoV-2-specific TCRs generated with the MIRA antigen-specificity platform. Breadth meant the fraction of unique TCRs that were SARS-CoV-2-associated, whereas depth meant the fraction of total T cells that were SARS-CoV-2-associated. Using the MIRA data, each spike-specific TCR was mapped to the spike region that the TCR reacts to and placed in a CD4 or CD8 class. Log10-transformed breadth and depth values were compared by one-way ANOVA with Sidak's multiple comparisons tests. What TCRdb holds here is the immuneACCESS table cut down to in-frame rearrangements. Part of the clones is not present; checked against another copy, under half of the missing clones reflect an unresolved V gene, and the others are unexplained. The D gene and trimming were derived from the DNA, and the V and J assignments and clone size from that table. The sample table records 50,000 or so clones; 75% to 90% of these occur just once. Roughly 14% of the sample rests with the top ten.

This receptor was taken from an adult in good health. Material: peripheral blood, obtained on day 0 of AZD1222 vaccination. The chain was built from TRBV9 and TRBJ1-4; the D gene is not confidently resolved. The CDR3 protein sequence reads: CASSVSPATNEKLFF. The base sequence is TGTGCCAGCAGCGTAAGTCCTGCAACTAATGAAAAACTGTTTTTT. This CDR3, with the reference TRBV9 and TRBJ1-4 proteins standing in past its ends, gives the full variable domain DSGVTQTPKHLITATGQRVTLRCSPRSGDLSVYWYQQSLDQGLQFLIQYYNGEERAKGNILERFSAQQFPDLHSELNLSSLELGDSALYFCASSVSPATNEKLFFGSGTQLSVL.